The 27 T cell receptor beta chains listed next were all sequenced from one sample in a study of human T cells and chemical hapten exposure. Using its own MiXCR run on the RACE reads, TCRdb lists one record per CDR3 protein. The sample yields about 80,000 distinct CDR3 sequences, 13% to 15% seen once. Time point here: pre-sensitization, week 0. Described treatment: therapeutic diphenylcyclopropenone sensitization with weekly scalp DPC. The source material was whole blood, sampled in connection with sensitization to the hapten diphenylcyclopropenone (DPC). Receptors originate from a woman aged 45-65 years with alopecia areata. Some clones in this sample may be carry-over from other donors' samples.

This chain connects TRBV5-5 to TRBJ2-1; 11 nucleotides align to TRBD2. The V segment lost 1 base and the J segment 5 bases; nucleotides outside the gene matches: 2. Germline V gene lookup returns CDR1 SGHKS and CDR2 YYEKEE (reference sequence). The CDR3 contains 15 residues. The CDR3 region is CASSLLTSGDNEQFF. CDR3 bases: TGTGCCAGCAGCTTGCTGACTAGCGGGGACAATGAGCAGTTCTTC. Based on the CDR3 plus reference TRBV5-5 and TRBJ2-1, the full variable domain is DAGVTQSPTHLIKTRGQQVTLRCSPISGHKSVSWYQQVLGQGPQFIFQYYEKEERGRGNFPDRFSARQFPNYSSELNVNALLLGDSALYLCASSLLTSGDNEQFFGPGTRLTVL.

This clonotype was seen a handful of times. The chain uses TRBV12-3 or TRBV12-4 and TRBJ1-5, with D possibly matching TRBD1 (6 bases). Trimming shortened V by 1 base and J by 6 bases, and 10 bases separated the two germline ends. The CDR3 covers 14 residues. The CDR3 nucleotides are TGTGCCAGCAGTTTAGTACAGGGCGGTCAGCCCCAGCATTTT. It yields the protein CASSLVQGGQPQHF.

This clonotype was recorded a few times. This chain links TRBV6-5 with TRBJ2-1, with D maybe TRBD2 (5 bases). The ends were cut back, 1 base at V and 2 bases at J, with 12 bases in the middle. Per germline, CDR1 MNHEY and CDR2 SVGAGI. The CDR3 covers 16 residues. CDR3 sequence reads: CASSYYRATTYNEQFF. The CDR3 DNA reads as TGTGCCAGCAGTTACTACCGGGCGACTACCTACAATGAGCAGTTCTTC.

The chain combines TRBV28 with TRBJ1-1; the match to TRBD1 covers 8 bases. CDR3 length: 15 residues. CDR1 and CDR2 from the germline V gene are MDHEN and SYDVKM. The J segment lost 5 bases and the V segment lost 4 bases, leaving 9 bases of the junction unmatched. The CDR3 DNA reads TGTGCCAGCAGTTCATCAGGACAGGGCCGGACTGAAGCTTTCTTT. This encodes CASSSSGQGRTEAFF.

This clonotype came up a few times. The rearrangement joins TRBV5-1 to TRBJ2-7, with 9 positions matching TRBD1. The CDR3 is 15 residues long. V lost 3 bases and J lost 2; bases outside the gene matches: 6. Germline values: CDR1 SGHRS, CDR2 YFSETQ. CDR3 in amino acids: CASSWTGEVAYEQYF. The DNA for the CDR3 is TGCGCCAGCAGCTGGACAGGGGAAGTCGCCTACGAGCAGTACTTC.

This clonotype was seen a few times. The chain carries TRBV7-9 and TRBJ1-1, with 7 bases identical to TRBD1. The J segment lost 6 bases and the V segment lost 5 bases, leaving 9 bases of the junction unmatched. The CDR3 length is 14 residues. Germline V lookup: CDR1 SEHNR, CDR2 FQNEAQ (reference sequence). The CDR3 sequence is CASSGQTGSAEAFF. In nucleotides, the CDR3 is TGTGCCAGCAGCGGCCAGACAGGGTCCGCTGAAGCTTTCTTT.

The chain couples TRBV5-1 to TRBJ2-5; tentatively, D is TRBD1 (6 bases). Per the germline V gene, CDR1 is SGHRS and CDR2 is YFSETQ. V lost 6 bases to trimming and J lost 2 bases, with 14 bases between them. This CDR3 is built from 14 residues. This CDR3 is CASKPLGTQETQYF. Here the CDR3 DNA reads TGCGCCAGCAAACCCCTCGGGACACAAGAGACCCAGTACTTC.

As to this clonotype: The conserved phenylalanine or tryptophan normally closing the CDR3 is absent here, so this likely arose from a read error. Because the CDR3's place on the DNA is in doubt, the DNA is left out and the CDR3 is given as listed by TCRdb. The chain couples TRBV7-9 to TRBJ2-7; the D call TRBD2 from the table was never checked on the DNA. The CDR3 comprises 13 residues, both ends counted. CDR1 SEHNR and CDR2 FQNEAQ come from the germline V gene (reference sequence). CDR3 sequence reads: CASSAQTSGRFWI.

This clonotype has just a few counts. This chain joins TRBV20-1 and TRBJ2-7; D is uncertain. The CDR3 has 13 amino acids. The V gene's germline CDR1 is DFQATT and CDR2 SNEGSKA (reference sequence). Trimming took off 1 base at V and 1 base at J, with 8 bases between the two ends. The CDR3 reads CSARATPSYEQYF. The CDR3 DNA reads TGCAGTGCTAGAGCGACACCTTCCTACGAGCAGTACTTC.

DNA of the CDR3: TGCGCCAGCAGCCAAGATCGGGGGACTATAGATGAGCAGTTCTTC. It translates to CASSQDRGTIDEQFF. The rearrangement joins TRBV4-3 to TRBJ2-1; 7 positions match TRBD2. From germline, CDR1 is LGHNA and CDR2 YSLEER. The CDR3 totals 15 residues. V trimming: 0 bases; J trimming: 8 bases; junction bases outside the gene matches: 7.

The chain uses TRBV7-2 and TRBJ2-7, with D unresolved. Germline lookup yields CDR1 SGHTA and CDR2 FQGNSA. V dropped 5 bases and J dropped 9 bases, with 17 bases sitting between them. The CDR3 totals 13 residues. This CDR3 reads CASSRERAGWQYF. CDR3 sequence (DNA): TGTGCCAGCAGCCGAGAAAGGGCCGGGTGGCAGTACTTC. Full variable domain (remainder filled in from reference TRBV7-2 and TRBJ2-7): GAGVSQSPSNKVTEKGKDVELRCDPISGHTALYWYRQSLGQGLEFLIYFQGNSAPDKSGLPSDRFSAERTGGSVSTLTIQRTQQEDSAVYLCASSRERAGWQYFGPGTRLTVT.

The chain combines TRBV20-1 with TRBJ2-3; the D call may be TRBD1 or TRBD2 (5 bases each). Germline CDR1 and CDR2: DFQATT and SNEGSKA (reference sequence). V was clipped by 5 bases and J by 3 bases, with 15 bases between them. The CDR3 loop spans 14 amino acids. CDR3 in amino acids: CSAVRGAGTDTQYF. CDR3 in DNA: TGCAGTGCTGTACGGGGAGCAGGGACAGATACGCAGTATTTT.

There are a few counts of this clonotype. This rearrangement joins TRBV5-5 to TRBJ2-7; 8 positions match TRBD2. Germline CDR1 and CDR2: SGHKS and YYEKEE (reference sequence). This CDR3 has 14 amino acids. V shed 2 bases, J shed 3 bases, and the junction held 4 bases outside the gene matches. The CDR3 is CASSFGLAGYEQYF. The CDR3 bases are TGTGCCAGCAGCTTCGGGCTAGCGGGCTACGAGCAGTACTTC.

Ten or more counts support this clonotype. The J gene is TRBJ2-2, the V gene TRBV3-1; maybe TRBD1 (6 bases). Trimming removed 4 bases at V and 1 base at J, with 13 bases between. The germline gives CDR1 LGHDT, CDR2 YNNKEL (reference sequence). The CDR3 runs to 16 residues. This CDR3 reads CASSRLGARNTGELFF. Here the CDR3 DNA reads TGTGCCAGCAGCCGATTGGGGGCCCGGAACACCGGGGAGCTGTTTTTT.

The chain carries TRBV20-1 and TRBJ2-7; 7 nucleotides match TRBD2. Germline CDR1 reads DFQATT; CDR2 reads SNEGSKA (reference sequence). V shed 6 bases, J shed 3 bases, and the junction held 8 bases outside the gene matches. The CDR3 loop spans 13 amino acids. CDR3: CSAPSGERYEQYF. The CDR3, as DNA: TGCAGTGCCCCGAGCGGGGAACGCTACGAGCAGTACTTC.

This clonotype was counted only a few times. The gene calls are TRBV30 and TRBJ2-7; D is unclear. This CDR3 is built from 12 residues. V was cut by 0 bases and J by 6 bases, with 9 bases left in between. CDR1 and CDR2 from the germline V gene are GTSNPN and SVGIG (reference sequence). CDR3 sequence: CAWSVGRTEQYF. The DNA for the CDR3 is TGTGCCTGGAGTGTAGGTCGTACCGAGCAGTACTTC.

This clonotype was recorded a few times. This chain uses TRBV20-1 with TRBJ2-5, with D unresolved. V lost 1 base to trimming and J lost 2 bases, with 11 bases between them. The CDR3 extends over 14 amino acids. The germline V gene encodes CDR1 DFQATT and CDR2 SNEGSKA (reference sequence). The CDR3 sequence is CSARADGPQETQYF. The CDR3 DNA reads TGCAGTGCTAGAGCCGACGGACCGCAAGAGACCCAGTACTTC.

The chain employs TRBV20-1 and TRBJ2-1; 8 bases are shared with TRBD2. The CDR3 covers 15 residues. V dropped 3 bases and J dropped 8; count of bases not matched to a gene: 12. The germline V gene has CDR1 DFQATT and CDR2 SNEGSKA (reference sequence). The CDR3 is CSASPVSGILYEQFF. The CDR3 DNA is TGCAGTGCTAGCCCAGTTAGCGGGATACTCTATGAGCAGTTCTTC.

This chain connects TRBV19 to TRBJ1-5; TRBD1 matches at 8 bases. Germline V gene lookup returns CDR1 LNHDA and CDR2 SQIVND (reference sequence). The CDR3 spans 16 residues. V gave up 5 bases and J gave up 4 bases; unmatched junction bases: 10. CDR3 loop: CASSFYGQGRNQPQHF. For the CDR3, the DNA is TGTGCCAGTAGTTTCTACGGACAGGGCAGGAATCAGCCCCAGCATTTT.

This rearrangement joins TRBV7-6 to TRBJ2-5, with 7 nucleotides matching TRBD2. This CDR3 has 15 residues. Trimming cost V 3 bases and J 4 bases; bases outside gene matches: 8. Germline CDR1 SGHVS, CDR2 FNYEAQ. DNA for the CDR3: TGTGCCAGCAGCTTCGGGGGAGGGGAGACAGAGACCCAGTACTTC. Translated, it gives CASSFGGGETETQYF.

This rearrangement joins TRBV7-2 to TRBJ2-2; 8 bases match TRBD2. The CDR3 totals 13 residues. From germline, CDR1 is SGHTA and CDR2 FQGNSA. Trimming took 11 bases from V and 6 from J; bases not matched to a gene: 8. Written as DNA, the CDR3 is TGTGCCGGGGGAAGCGGGAGCCCCGGGGAGCTGTTTTTT. This gives the protein CAGGSGSPGELFF. Full variable domain (missing parts from reference TRBV7-2 and TRBJ2-2): GAGVSQSPSNKVTEKGKDVELRCDPISGHTALYWYRQSLGQGLEFLIYFQGNSAPDKSGLPSDRFSAERTGGSVSTLTIQRTQQEDSAVYLCAGGSGSPGELFFGEGSRLTVL.

This clonotype was detected a few times. The chain has TRBV6-2 or TRBV6-3 and TRBJ2-4, with TRBD2 identical over 13 bases. The CDR3 length is 15 residues. Germline CDR1 MNHEY, CDR2 SVGEGT. Unmatched junction bases numbered 7, after V lost 5 bases and J lost 9 bases. The CDR3 region is CASSRTSGRFSIQYF. In DNA, the CDR3 is TGTGCCAGCAGTCGGACTAGCGGGAGATTCAGCATTCAGTACTTC.

Many counts were recorded for this clonotype. The V gene is TRBV7-2, the J gene TRBJ2-7, with a possible D match to TRBD1 (5 bases). CDR1 and CDR2 (germline): SGHTA, FQGNSA. Trimming cost V 4 bases and J 3 bases, with 16 bases left between them. This CDR3 has 15 amino acids. The CDR3 sequence: CASSSSAGNGYEQYF. The DNA of the CDR3 is TGTGCCAGCAGCTCCTCTGCAGGGAACGGCTACGAGCAGTACTTC.

The chain joins TRBV14 to TRBJ1-1; 7 nucleotides match TRBD1. After removal of 4 bases from V and 3 bases from J, the junction contained 8 bases not matched to a gene. This CDR3 is built from 15 residues. Germline CDR1 is SGHDN and CDR2 is FVKESK. The CDR3 region has the DNA TGTGCCAGCAGCCGGACAGGAGGGGCGGACACTGAAGCTTTCTTT. Translating gives CASSRTGGADTEAFF. The full variable domain, completed using reference TRBV14 and TRBJ1-1, is EAGVTQFPSHSVIEKGQTVTLRCDPISGHDNLYWYRRVMGKEIKFLLHFVKESKQDESGMPNNRFLAERTGGTYSTLKVQPAELEDSGVYFCASSRTGGADTEAFFGQGTRLTVV.

This clonotype has just a few counts. The chain employs TRBV6-6 and TRBJ2-6; 7 nucleotides line up with TRBD1. This CDR3 is built from 15 residues. Trimming removed 7 bases from V and 4 bases from J; junction bases left unmatched: 7. Per germline, CDR1 MNHNY and CDR2 SVGAGI (reference sequence). CDR3 DNA: TGTGCCAGCACCTTAACAGGGGTCGGGGCCAACGTCCTGACTTTC. This gives the protein CASTLTGVGANVLTF.

This clonotype occurred a few times. CDR3 nucleotides: TGTGCCAGCAGCTTACGGGACCGAGTATACAATGAGCAGTTCTTC. It yields the protein CASSLRDRVYNEQFF. The chain couples TRBV11-2 to TRBJ2-1; either TRBD1 or TRBD2 may supply D (5 bases each). The CDR3 loop spans 15 amino acids. Per the germline V gene, CDR1 is SGHAT and CDR2 is FQNNGV. Deletions cut 2 bases from V and 4 bases from J, with 12 bases between.

The chain has TRBV18 and TRBJ1-1; 9 positions agree with TRBD1. The CDR3 runs 14 residues. With V trimmed by 3 bases and J by 4 bases, 3 bases remained unmatched. Germline lookup yields CDR1 KGHSH and CDR2 LQKENI. The CDR3: CASSPGQGGTEAFF. CDR3 sequence (DNA): TGTGCCAGCTCACCGGGACAGGGTGGCACTGAAGCTTTCTTT.